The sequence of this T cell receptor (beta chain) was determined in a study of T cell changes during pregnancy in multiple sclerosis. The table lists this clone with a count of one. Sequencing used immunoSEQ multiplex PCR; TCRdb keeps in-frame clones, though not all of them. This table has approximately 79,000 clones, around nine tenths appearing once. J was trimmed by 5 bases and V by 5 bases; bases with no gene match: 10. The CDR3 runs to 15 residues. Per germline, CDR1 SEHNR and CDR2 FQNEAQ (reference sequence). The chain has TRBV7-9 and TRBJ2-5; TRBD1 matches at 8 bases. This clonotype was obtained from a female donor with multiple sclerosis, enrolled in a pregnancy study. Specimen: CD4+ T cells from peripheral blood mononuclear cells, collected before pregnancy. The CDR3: CASSPWTGLDETQYF. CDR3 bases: TGTGCCAGCAGCCCCTGGACAGGGTTGGATGAGACCCAGTACTTC.